The sequence of this T cell receptor beta chain was determined in a study of T-cell reconstitution after alpha-beta-depleted transplantation in children. Overall study findings and caveats: A year post-transplant, T-cell counts and diversity derived mostly from newly produced T cells.

TCRbeta library construction was performed incorporating unique molecular identifiers. TCRdb ran MiXCR on the PCR reads and lists one entry per CDR3 protein. The sample shows around 270,000 distinct CDR3 sequences, about 7.3% of them seen only once. Germline V gene lookup returns CDR1 MNHEY and CDR2 SVGAGI. CDR3 length: 14 amino acids. The V and J ends lost 6 bases and 4 bases respectively, with 15 bases between them. This clonotype came up a few times. Antigen: not known. Sequenced here: peripheral blood, sampled 360 days after TCRalphabeta/CD19-depleted stem cell transplant. The chain employs TRBV6-5 and TRBJ1-2, with D possibly TRBD1 on 5 matching bases. This clonotype was obtained from a female patient younger than 10 who had a stem cell transplant for Fanconi anemia, so the T cells may come from the graft donor. The CDR3 reads CASSRGFSPYGYTF. The CDR3, as DNA: TGTGCCAGCAGCCGGGGCTTCAGTCCCTATGGCTACACCTTC.